This TCR beta chain was found in a study of cytomegalovirus exposure and HLA in healthy donors. The germline gives CDR1 MNHEY, CDR2 SVGAGI. The J segment lost 9 bases and the V segment lost 8 bases, leaving 7 bases of the junction unmatched. The length of the CDR3 is 14 residues. PCR primers comprised 60 Vbeta and 13 Jbeta primers. Only in-frame clones appear in the TCRdb table, and some are missing; sequencing was by immunoSEQ multiplex PCR. The data show around 100,000 clones, 75% to 85% seen once. Study conclusions and caveats: Across all donors, roughly uniform sequencing depth was an assumption of the presence/absence analyses.

With regard to this clone: Its target is not known.

Source material: PBMCs. The chain joins TRBV6-5 to TRBJ1-6, with 10 bases matching TRBD1. This sequence originates from a woman aged 18-29 years in good health and CMV-seronegative. CDR3 residues: CASGRGQGSSPLHF. The CDR3 nucleotides are TGTGCCAGCGGAAGGGGACAGGGGTCTTCACCCCTCCACTTT.